These 5 T cell receptor beta chains share one sample of origin, sequenced in a study of tumor-infiltrating lymphocytes in primary liver carcinoma. From around 500 ng of total RNA, TCR beta-specific cDNA was reverse-transcribed using a constant-region primer. Three nested multiplex PCR rounds of slightly modified ARM-PCR generated TCR beta libraries. A C-beta reverse primer was combined with TRBV1-TRBV30 forward primers in the first two PCR rounds, and each round had 9 to 10 cycles. TCRdb re-derived calls from the multiplex PCR reads in MiXCR, one entry per CDR3 protein. The data contain a few hundred thousand distinct CDR3 sequences, roughly three fifths of them singletons. They got blood RNA out of unsorted whole blood and also pulled out germline DNA. Sequencing used peripheral blood. The receptors were sampled from a woman in her 30s with primary liver carcinoma and hepatitis B virus infection.

V usage is TRBV6-1 and J usage is TRBJ2-7; 14 nucleotides align to TRBD2. CDR3 length equals 16 residues. Germline assignment: CDR1 MNHNS and CDR2 SASEGT. The junction had 8 bases not matched to a gene; V was cut back by 6 bases and J by 4 bases. The CDR3 nucleotides are TGTGCCAGCAGGAATCGACTAGCGGGAGGGGAGTACGAGCAGTACTTC. This gives the protein CASRNRLAGGEYEQYF.

A remark on this clonotype: Because it lacks the conserved phenylalanine or tryptophan at the end, this CDR3 is likely a read error. The V gene is TRBV11-2, the J gene TRBJ1-1; D is unresolved. The CDR3 extends over 13 amino acids. The germline gives CDR1 SGHAT, CDR2 FQNNGV. CDR3 nucleotides: TGTGTCAGCAGCTTAGAGGGAAACACTGAAGCTTTCCTT. It codes for CVSSLEGNTEAFL.

For this clonotype: The junction does not match germline at one end; this may be a read error. The chain carries TRBV11-2 and TRBJ2-1; TRBD2 aligns across 8 bases. This CDR3 contains 13 residues. Germline V gene data show CDR1 as SGHAT and CDR2 as FQNNGV. The CDR3 coding sequence is TGTACCAGCAGCTCACAACTAGCGGACGAGCGGTTCTTC. Protein product: CTSSSQLADERFF.

The chain recombines TRBV6-5 with TRBJ2-5; tentatively, D is TRBD2 (5 bases). Germline CDR1 is MNHEY and CDR2 is SVGAGI. V was shortened by 0 bases and J by 4 bases, with 12 bases between the two germline ends. The CDR3 sequence is 15 residues long. The CDR3 spells CASSYSVVGGETQYF. In DNA, the CDR3 is TGTGCCAGCAGTTACTCGGTGGTAGGAGGAGAGACCCAGTACTTC.

Concerning this clonotype itself: The junction departs from the called germline gene at one end, perhaps through a read error. J is TRBJ2-2 and V is TRBV6-5; TRBD2 aligns across 7 bases. This CDR3 has 16 residues. CDR1 and CDR2 (germline): MNHEY, SVGAGI. The DNA for the CDR3 is TGTGCCTGCAGTTACTCGGGCGGGAGCGGGACCGGGGAGCTGTTTTTT. Translating gives CACSYSGGSGTGELFF.